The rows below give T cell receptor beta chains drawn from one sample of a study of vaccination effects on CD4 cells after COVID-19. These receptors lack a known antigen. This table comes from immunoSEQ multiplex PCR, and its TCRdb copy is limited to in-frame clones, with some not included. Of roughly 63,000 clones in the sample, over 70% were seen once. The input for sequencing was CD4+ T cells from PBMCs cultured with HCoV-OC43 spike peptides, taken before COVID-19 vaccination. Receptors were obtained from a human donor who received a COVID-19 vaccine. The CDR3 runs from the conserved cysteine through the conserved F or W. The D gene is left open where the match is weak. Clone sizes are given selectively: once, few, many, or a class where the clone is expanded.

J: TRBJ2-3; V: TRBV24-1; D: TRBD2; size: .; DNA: TGTGCCACCAGTGTTGGGGGGGGTCGCACAGATACGCAGTATTTT; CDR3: CATSVGGGRTDTQYF
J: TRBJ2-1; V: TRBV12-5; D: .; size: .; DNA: TGTGCTAGTGGTTCCGGGGGTTCGTACAATGAGCAGTTCTTC; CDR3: CASGSGGSYNEQFF
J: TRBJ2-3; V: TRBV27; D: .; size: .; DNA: TGTGCCAGCAGTTTCGGGCAGAGCCCAATCCCGAGCACAGATACGCAGTATTTT; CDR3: CASSFGQSPIPSTDTQYF
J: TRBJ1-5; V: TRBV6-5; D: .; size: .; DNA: TGTGCCAGCAGGACCGAATTATACCAGCCCCAGCATTTT; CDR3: CASRTELYQPQHF
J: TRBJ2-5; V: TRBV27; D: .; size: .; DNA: TGTGCCAGCAGTTTGGCAGGGATCGAAGAGACCCAGTACTTC; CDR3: CASSLAGIEETQYF
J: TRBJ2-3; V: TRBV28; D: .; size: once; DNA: TGTGCCAGCAGTTTAGGCGGGGCGGGCCCAGATACGCAGTATTTT; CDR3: CASSLGGAGPDTQYF
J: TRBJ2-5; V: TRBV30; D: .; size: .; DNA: TGTGCCTGGAGTGAGGCGGCCTCCTCGGGGACCCAGTACTTC; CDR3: CAWSEAASSGTQYF
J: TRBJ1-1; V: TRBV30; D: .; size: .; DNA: TGTGCCTGGAGTCCCGGGACCCTCACCCGTTTCTTT; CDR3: CAWSPGTLTRFF
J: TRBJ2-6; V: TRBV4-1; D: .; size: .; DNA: TGCGCCAGCAGCCAAGGGGGGGCTTATGGGGCCAACGTCCTGACTTTC; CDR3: CASSQGGAYGANVLTF
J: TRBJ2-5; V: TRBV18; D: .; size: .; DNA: TGTGCCAGCTCACCACGCCCGGGGGCGGAAGAGACCCAGTACTTC; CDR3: CASSPRPGAEETQYF
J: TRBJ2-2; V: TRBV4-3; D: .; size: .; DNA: TGCGCCAGCAGCACCCGCACCGGGGAGCTGTTTTTT; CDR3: CASSTRTGELFF
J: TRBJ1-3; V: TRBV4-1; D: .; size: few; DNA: TGCGCCAGCAGCCAAGTTCAGCCCCGTGTGTCTCAAGACTCTCGTTCTGGAAACACCATATATTTT; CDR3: CASSQVQPRVSQDSRSGNTIYF
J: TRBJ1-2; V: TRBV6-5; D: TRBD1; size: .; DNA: TGTGCCAGCAGTTCGTCGGGACAGGGGGATGGCTACACCTTC; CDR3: CASSSSGQGDGYTF
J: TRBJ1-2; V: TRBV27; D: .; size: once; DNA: TGTGCCAGCAGTCCGACTGGGGCGGGGTACTATGGCTACACCTTC; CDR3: CASSPTGAGYYGYTF
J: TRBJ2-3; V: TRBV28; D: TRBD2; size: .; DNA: TGTGCCAGCAGTGTAGCGGGGGTCACAGATACGCAGTATTTT; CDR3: CASSVAGVTDTQYF
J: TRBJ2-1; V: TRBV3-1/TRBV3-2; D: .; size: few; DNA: TGTGCCAGCAACCTCAAAGCCGGCAACAATGAGCAGTTCTTC; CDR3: CASNLKAGNNEQFF
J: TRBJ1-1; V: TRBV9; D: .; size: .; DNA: TGTGCCAGCAGCGTATCCCCCGCGGACCCCAGTGGGGCTTTCTTT; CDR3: CASSVSPADPSGAFF
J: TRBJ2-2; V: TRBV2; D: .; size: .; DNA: TGTGCCGCCAACAGGGCGAACACCGGGGAGCTGTTTTTT; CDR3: CAANRANTGELFF
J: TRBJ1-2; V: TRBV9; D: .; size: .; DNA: TGTGCCAGCAGCGAACGACTGGACAGTCGTGGCTACACCTTC; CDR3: CASSERLDSRGYTF
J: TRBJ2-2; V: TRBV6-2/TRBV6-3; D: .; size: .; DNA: TGTGCCAGCAGTCGCGGGACAATCCGCGTCGGGGAGCTGTTTTTT; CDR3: CASSRGTIRVGELFF
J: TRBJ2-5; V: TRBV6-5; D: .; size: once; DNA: TGTGCCAGCAGTTCTCCGACAGAGATACAAGAGACCCAGTACTTC; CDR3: CASSSPTEIQETQYF
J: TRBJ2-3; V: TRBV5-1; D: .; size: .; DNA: TGCGCCAGCAGCTTGTTGGGGGAGGCAGATACGCAGTATTTT; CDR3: CASSLLGEADTQYF
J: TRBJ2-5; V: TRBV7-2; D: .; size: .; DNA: TGTGCCAGCAGCCCTAGCCGAGGCGGGGGCAGGGAGACCCAGTACTTC; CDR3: CASSPSRGGGRETQYF
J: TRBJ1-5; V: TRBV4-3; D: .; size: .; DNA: TGCGCCAGCAGCCAAGATTTGAAGGGGCTGCAGCCCCAGCATTTT; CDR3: CASSQDLKGLQPQHF
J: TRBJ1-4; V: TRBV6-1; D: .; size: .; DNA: TGTGCCAGCAGTGAAAGAGGAAAACTGTTTTTT; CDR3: CASSERGKLFF
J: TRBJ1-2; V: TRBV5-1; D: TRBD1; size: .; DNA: TGCGCCAGCAGCTTCTACCCGGGACAGGGCATTAATAGGGGCTACACCTTC; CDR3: CASSFYPGQGINRGYTF
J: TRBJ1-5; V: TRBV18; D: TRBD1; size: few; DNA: TGTGCCAGCTCACCCGACAGGGGCGAATATAGCAATCAGCCCCAGCATTTT; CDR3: CASSPDRGEYSNQPQHF
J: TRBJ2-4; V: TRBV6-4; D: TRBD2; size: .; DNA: TGTGCCAGCAGTGACCCTAGCGGGGCTGGATCCAAAAACATTCAGTACTTC; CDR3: CASSDPSGAGSKNIQYF
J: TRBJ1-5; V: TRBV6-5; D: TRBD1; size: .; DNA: TGTGCCAGCATTCTACAGGGGGGTCATCAGCCCCAGCATTTT; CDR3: CASILQGGHQPQHF
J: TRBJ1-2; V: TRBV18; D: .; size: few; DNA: TGTGCCAGCTCAACATCGAGTGGGCTCTATGGCTACACCTTC; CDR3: CASSTSSGLYGYTF
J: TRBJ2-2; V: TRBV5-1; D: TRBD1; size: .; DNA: TGCGCCAGCAGCCTGCGACAGGGCCCCACCGGGGAGCTGTTTTTT; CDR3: CASSLRQGPTGELFF
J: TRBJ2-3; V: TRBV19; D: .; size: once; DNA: TGTGCCAGTAGAGGAGGACCGCGCACAGATACGCAGTATTTT; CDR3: CASRGGPRTDTQYF
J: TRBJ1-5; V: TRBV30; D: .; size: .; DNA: TGTGCCTGGAGTCCGACAATCATGGTAAATCAGCCCCAGCATTTT; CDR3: CAWSPTIMVNQPQHF
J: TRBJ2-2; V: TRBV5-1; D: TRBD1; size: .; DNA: TGCGCCAGCAGACCGGGACAGGGTGGCGGGGAGCTGTTTTTT; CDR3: CASRPGQGGGELFF
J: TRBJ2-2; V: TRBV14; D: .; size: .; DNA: TGTGCCAGCAGCGCCCGACCGGGACACGCTATGTCCGGGGAGCTGTTTTTT; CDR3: CASSARPGHAMSGELFF
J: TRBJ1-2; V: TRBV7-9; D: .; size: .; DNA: TGTGCCAGCAGCTTCGTAGGGGGGGCTGGCTACACCTTC; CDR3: CASSFVGGAGYTF
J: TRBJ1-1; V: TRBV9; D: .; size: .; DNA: TGTGCCAGCAGCGTAGATGAGGGGTGGAACACTGAAGCTTTCTTT; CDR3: CASSVDEGWNTEAFF
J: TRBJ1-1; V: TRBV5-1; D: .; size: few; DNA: TGCGCCAGCAGGGTGGGGGGCTCGGGCACTGAAGCTTTCTTT; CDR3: CASRVGGSGTEAFF
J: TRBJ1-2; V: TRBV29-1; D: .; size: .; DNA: TGCAGCGCTGGAGTGGGGGGTAACTATGGCTACACCTTC; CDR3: CSAGVGGNYGYTF
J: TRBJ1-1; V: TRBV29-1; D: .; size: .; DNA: TGCAGCGTTGCTCAGGGGATGGGCACTGAAGCTTTCTTT; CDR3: CSVAQGMGTEAFF
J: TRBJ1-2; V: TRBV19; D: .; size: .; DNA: TGTGCCATCAGAGACAGGCTCCTTGGCTACACCTTC; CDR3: CAIRDRLLGYTF
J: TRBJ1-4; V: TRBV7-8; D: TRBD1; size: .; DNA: TGTGCCAGCAGTCTGACCACAGGGGGACGGGGAAGGGAAAAACTGTTTTTT; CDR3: CASSLTTGGRGREKLFF
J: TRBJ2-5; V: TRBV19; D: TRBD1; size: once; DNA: TGTGCCAGTAGCCCGGGACAGGGGTATGAGACCCAGTACTTC; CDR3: CASSPGQGYETQYF